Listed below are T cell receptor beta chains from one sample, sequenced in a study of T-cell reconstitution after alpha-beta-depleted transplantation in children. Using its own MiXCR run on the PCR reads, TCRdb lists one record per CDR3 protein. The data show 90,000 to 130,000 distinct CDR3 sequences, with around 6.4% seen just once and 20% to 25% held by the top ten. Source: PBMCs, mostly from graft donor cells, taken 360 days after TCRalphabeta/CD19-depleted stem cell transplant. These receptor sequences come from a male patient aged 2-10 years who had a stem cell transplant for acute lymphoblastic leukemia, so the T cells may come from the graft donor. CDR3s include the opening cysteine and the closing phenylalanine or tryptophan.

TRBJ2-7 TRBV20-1 CSARTSGGGEQYF
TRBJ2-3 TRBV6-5 CASSYGDTQYF
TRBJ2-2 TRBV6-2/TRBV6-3 CASSASGTGELFF
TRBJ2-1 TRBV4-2 CASSQVPSGMVNEQFF
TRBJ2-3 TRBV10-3 CAISRQGSTDTQYF
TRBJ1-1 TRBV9 CASSSIRDTEAFF
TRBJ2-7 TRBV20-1 CSASGENYEQYF
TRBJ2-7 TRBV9 CASSVNSLREQYF
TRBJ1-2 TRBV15 CATSRDSADGNYGYTF
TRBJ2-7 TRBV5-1 CASSLSHGDEQYF
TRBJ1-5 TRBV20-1 CSARDVRSSFFNQPQHF
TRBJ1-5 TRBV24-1 CATTRLNQPQRF
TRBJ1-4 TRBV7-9 CASSSLWTGGTNEKLFF
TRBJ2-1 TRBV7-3 CASSLSGGGEQFF
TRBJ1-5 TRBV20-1 CSARNPGYANQPQHF
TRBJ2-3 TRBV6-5 CASSYGGGATQYF
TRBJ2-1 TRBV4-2 CARSPGRGFYNEQFF
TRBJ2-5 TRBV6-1 CASTFGPPETQYF
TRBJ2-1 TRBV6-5 CASSPTGDEQFF
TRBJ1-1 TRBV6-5 CASSYSPGMNTEAFF
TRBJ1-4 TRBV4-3 CASSQEFRVEKLFF
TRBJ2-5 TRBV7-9 CASRGAGEIEETQYF
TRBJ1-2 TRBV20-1 CSAHLTGVYGYTF
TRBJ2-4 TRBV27 CASSLSTGGENIQYF
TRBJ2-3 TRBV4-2 CASSQDPLAGPGDTQYF
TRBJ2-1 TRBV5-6 CASSPRAPSHNEQFF
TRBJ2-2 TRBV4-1 CASSPVRFTGELFF
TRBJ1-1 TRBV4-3 CASSQGWGNTEAFF